The present entry profiles one TCR beta chain with its context. Its matching antigen is unknown. Samples came from healthy bone marrow donors. This CDR3 spans 13 amino acids. CDR1 and CDR2 from the germline V gene are GTSNPN and SVGIG (reference sequence). V lost 3 bases, J lost 8 bases, and 13 bases lay in between. This sample stems from a study of cytomegalovirus exposure and HLA in healthy donors. Study outcomes and limitations: Indistinguishable V segments, including TRBV6-2 and TRBV6-3, were excluded.

The PCR ran on 60 Vbeta and 13 Jbeta primers. Assay used: immunoSEQ multiplex PCR; TCRdb lists only in-frame clones, some missing. The sample consists of roughly 190,000 clones, more than 75% of them appearing once. V and J are TRBV30 and TRBJ1-4, with unresolved D. The source material was PBMCs. The receptor's source is a woman under 30 in good health and CMV-seronegative. In nucleotides, the CDR3 is TGTGCCTGGAGCCTTATCGAGGAGGAAAAACTGTTTTTT. It yields the protein CAWSLIEEEKLFF.